A selection of T cell receptor beta chains follows, all from one sample in a study of blood T cell repertoires in COVID-19. Repertoires were generated with immunoSEQ multiplex PCR, while TCRdb's copy carries only in-frame clones and drops some. The sample gives about 69,000 clones, 90% of which show up once; roughly 4.8% is in the top ten. What was sequenced was peripheral blood. The source of these receptors is a man between 50 and 59 years old with acute or convalescent COVID-19. Each CDR3 is given without its conserved first and last residue. A D gene is named only where the DNA matches it firmly.

v_call d_call cdr3_length cdr3_aa
TRBV2 TRBD2 16 ASRISGRASRGTGELF
TRBV25-1 NA 13 ASSFLGGSGNTIY
TRBV15 NA 10 ATSSTRETQY
TRBV11-2 NA 13 ASSLQRGTDTEAF
TRBV24-1 TRBD1 13 ATSDVTRGQKTQY
TRBV7-8 TRBD1 12 ASSKRQGDNEQF
TRBV21-1 NA 17 ASSKESGQGILSNQPQH
TRBV15 TRBD2 14 ATSSVAGGGPGELF
TRBV3-1/TRBV3-2 TRBD2 13 ASSQYNAGLASQY
TRBV19 NA 12 ASSIARFTGELF
TRBV11-3 NA 12 ASSPVPNYQPQH
TRBV30 NA 12 AWSVPTGGNTIY
TRBV21-1 NA 10 ASSNCRREQF
TRBV7-2 NA 12 ASSLRSGYNEQF
TRBV5-1 TRBD1 12 ASSLGTAGNTIY
TRBV24-1 NA 14 ATSDLAGAKDNEQF
TRBV9 NA 11 ASSVAEGVEAF
TRBV19 TRBD1 13 ASKATGGENAEAF
TRBV11-3 TRBD1 11 ASSRQGYYGYT
TRBV2 TRBD1 11 ASKTGGLTEAF
TRBV4-1 TRBD2 15 ASSQGPGLVYPHEQF